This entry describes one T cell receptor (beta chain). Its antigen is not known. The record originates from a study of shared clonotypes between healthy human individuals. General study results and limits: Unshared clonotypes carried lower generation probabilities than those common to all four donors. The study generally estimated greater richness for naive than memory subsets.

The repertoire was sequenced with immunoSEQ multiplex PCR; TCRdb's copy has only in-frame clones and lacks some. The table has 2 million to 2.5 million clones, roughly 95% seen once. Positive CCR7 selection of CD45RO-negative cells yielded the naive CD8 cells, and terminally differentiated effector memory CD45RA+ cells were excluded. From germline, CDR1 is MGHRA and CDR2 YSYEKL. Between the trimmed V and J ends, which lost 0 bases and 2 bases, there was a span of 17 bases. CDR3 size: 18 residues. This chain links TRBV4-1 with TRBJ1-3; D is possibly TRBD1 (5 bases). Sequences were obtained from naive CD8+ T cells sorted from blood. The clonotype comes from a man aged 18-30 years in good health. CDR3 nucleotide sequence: TGCGCCAGCAGCCAAGAGGGGGGAGGACCTTACCCTGGAAACACCATATATTTT. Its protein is CASSQEGGGPYPGNTIYF.